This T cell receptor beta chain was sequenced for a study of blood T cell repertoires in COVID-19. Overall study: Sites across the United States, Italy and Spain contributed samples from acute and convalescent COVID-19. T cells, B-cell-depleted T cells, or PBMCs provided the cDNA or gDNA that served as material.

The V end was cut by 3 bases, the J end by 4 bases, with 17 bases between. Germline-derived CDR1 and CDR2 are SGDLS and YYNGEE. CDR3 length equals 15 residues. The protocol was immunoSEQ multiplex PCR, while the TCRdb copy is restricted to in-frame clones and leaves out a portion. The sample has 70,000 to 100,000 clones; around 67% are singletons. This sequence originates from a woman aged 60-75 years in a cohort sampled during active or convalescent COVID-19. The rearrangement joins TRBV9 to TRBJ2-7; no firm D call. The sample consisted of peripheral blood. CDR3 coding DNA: TGTGCCAGCAGCGCCGGATCGCGTGCGGCTTACGAGCAGTACTTC. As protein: CASSAGSRAAYEQYF. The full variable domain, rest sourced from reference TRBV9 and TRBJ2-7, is DSGVTQTPKHLITATGQRVTLRCSPRSGDLSVYWYQQSLDQGLQFLIQYYNGEERAKGNILERFSAQQFPDLHSELNLSSLELGDSALYFCASSAGSRAAYEQYFGPGTRLTVT.